What follows are 26 T cell receptor beta chains derived from one specimen sequenced in a study of cytomegalovirus exposure and HLA in healthy donors. PCR was performed using 60 Vbeta and 13 Jbeta primers. Only in-frame clones appear in the TCRdb table, and some are missing; sequencing was by immunoSEQ multiplex PCR. Of 150,000 or so clones in the sample, 70% to 80% are singletons; the top ten hold about 4%. Sequencing was performed on PBMCs. These receptors originate from a woman aged 40 to 50 in good health and CMV-seronegative.

The chain links TRBV29-1 to TRBJ2-2, with 7 bases aligning to TRBD1. The CDR3 runs to 14 residues. The V gene end was trimmed by 5 bases and the J gene end by 6 bases; junction bases not matched to a gene: 9. Germline CDR1 SQVTM, CDR2 ANQGSEA. The CDR3 protein is CSVRDRVGSGELFF. CDR3 coding DNA: TGCAGCGTTCGAGACAGGGTAGGGTCCGGGGAGCTGTTTTTT.

This clone came up a few times. This chain uses TRBV5-5 with TRBJ2-7, with TRBD1 matching 9 bases. This CDR3 comprises 13 residues. The V segment lost 1 base and the J segment 9 bases; nucleotides outside the gene matches: 5. Looked up from germline, CDR1 is SGHKS and CDR2 is YYEKEE (reference sequence). Here the CDR3 DNA reads TGTGCCAGCAGCTTGACGACAGGGGGAGGGCAGTACTTC. Encoded protein: CASSLTTGGGQYF. Based on the CDR3 plus reference TRBV5-5 and TRBJ2-7, the full variable domain is DAGVTQSPTHLIKTRGQQVTLRCSPISGHKSVSWYQQVLGQGPQFIFQYYEKEERGRGNFPDRFSARQFPNYSSELNVNALLLGDSALYLCASSLTTGGGQYFGPGTRLTVT.

The V and J genes are TRBV10-1 and TRBJ1-1; weak D call: TRBD1 (5 bases). This CDR3 comprises 18 residues. Germline V gives CDR1 WNHNN, CDR2 SYGVQD (reference sequence). V was trimmed by 11 bases and J by 4 bases, leaving 32 bases between them. CDR3 loop: CAFTSNGPLRRGSTEAFF. CDR3 nucleotides: TGCGCCTTTACATCCAACGGTCCCCTCAGAAGGGGTAGCACTGAAGCTTTCTTT.

The V call is TRBV28, the J call TRBJ2-7, with 9 bases fitting TRBD2. V gave up 9 bases and J gave up 2 bases; unmatched junction bases: 5. Germline V gene sequence: CDR1 MDHEN, CDR2 SYDVKM. The CDR3 consists of 13 residues. CDR3 nucleotides: TGTGCCAGTAGCGGGAGCCCTGCCTACGAGCAGTACTTC. Translation: CASSGSPAYEQYF.

Here the CDR3 reads CASSLVRGYEQYF. In DNA, the CDR3 is TGTGCCAGCAGCTTAGTAAGGGGCTACGAGCAGTACTTC. The chain couples TRBV11-2 to TRBJ2-7, with D possibly matching TRBD1 (5 bases). Trimming took off 1 base at V and 3 bases at J, with 7 bases between the two ends. From germline, CDR1 is SGHAT and CDR2 FQNNGV. This CDR3 region has 13 residues.

The chain employs TRBV27 and TRBJ2-7; 9 bases agree with TRBD2. There are 17 residues in the CDR3. V gave up 0 bases and J gave up 1 base; unmatched junction bases: 7. Per germline, CDR1 MNHEY and CDR2 SMNVEV (reference sequence). The CDR3 nucleotides read TGTGCCAGCAGTTTATCGATGGCTAGCGGGGTATCCTACGAGCAGTACTTC. This codes for CASSLSMASGVSYEQYF.

In this sample, this clone turned up once. J is TRBJ1-1 and V is TRBV27; no firm D call. The V gene lost 6 bases and the J gene lost 4 bases, with 6 bases spanning the gap. The CDR3 runs to 11 residues. In germline, CDR1 is MNHEY, CDR2 SMNVEV (reference sequence). The CDR3 spells CASRYFTEAFF. DNA for the CDR3: TGTGCCAGCAGGTATTTCACTGAAGCTTTCTTT.

V is TRBV25-1 and J is TRBJ1-1; D not resolved. The CDR3 consists of 14 residues. With 5 bases removed from V and 1 base from J, the gap between germline ends came to 11 bases. Germline loops: CDR1 MGHDK, CDR2 SYGVNS. The CDR3 nucleotides are TGTGCCAGCAGTCGGTTGGACTGGAACACTGAAGCTTTCTTT. Protein sequence: CASSRLDWNTEAFF. Combining the CDR3 with reference TRBV25-1 and TRBJ1-1 gives the whole variable domain EADIYQTPRYLVIGTGKKITLECSQTMGHDKMYWYQQDPGMELHLIHYSYGVNSTEKGDLSSESTVSRIRTEHFPLTLESARPSHTSQYLCASSRLDWNTEAFFGQGTRLTVV.

CDR3 in amino acids: CSVERGQNYGYTF. The CDR3 DNA reads as TGCAGCGTTGAAAGGGGACAGAACTATGGCTACACCTTC. This chain uses TRBV29-1 with TRBJ1-2; 7 bases agree with TRBD1. Per the germline V gene, CDR1 is SQVTM and CDR2 is ANQGSEA. J was trimmed by 2 bases and V by 2 bases; bases with no gene match: 2. The CDR3 extends over 13 amino acids. The complete variable domain, with remaining parts taken from reference TRBV29-1 and TRBJ1-2, reads SAVISQKPSRDICQRGTSLTIQCQVDSQVTMMFWYRQQPGQSLTLIATANQGSEATYESGFVIDKFPISRPNLTFSTLTVSNMSPEDSSIYLCSVERGQNYGYTFGSGTRLTVV.

CDR3 protein: CASTQNTGQNQPQHF. DNA for the CDR3: TGTGCCAGCACCCAAAACACGGGACAGAATCAGCCCCAGCATTTT. J is TRBJ1-5 and V is TRBV2, with 7 positions matching TRBD1. The V and J ends lost 7 bases and 4 bases, in that order; junction bases with no gene match: 10. This CDR3 is 15 amino acids long. Germline V gives CDR1 SNHLY, CDR2 FYNNEI.

The chain carries TRBV6-6 and TRBJ1-1; 8 bases fit TRBD1. V shed 2 bases and J 4 bases; nucleotides not matched to a gene: 6. Germline lookup yields CDR1 MNHNY and CDR2 SVGAGI (reference sequence). This CDR3 is built from 15 residues. DNA for the CDR3: TGTGCCAGCAGTTACGGACAGGGATTAGGCACTGAAGCTTTCTTT. Translating it yields CASSYGQGLGTEAFF.

The chain combines TRBV7-2 with TRBJ1-5, with no clear D. V lost 2 bases and J lost 3, with 17 bases in between. Germline loops: CDR1 SGHTA, CDR2 FQGNSA. The CDR3 is 17 residues long. CDR3 sequence reads: CASSLRFESRVNQPQHF. Written as DNA, the CDR3 is TGTGCCAGCAGCTTACGGTTCGAGTCTCGGGTCAATCAGCCCCAGCATTTT.

This clone was seen only once. V usage is TRBV27 and J usage is TRBJ2-5, with TRBD2 matching 13 bases. This CDR3 is built from 17 residues. Germline V gene data show CDR1 as MNHEY and CDR2 as SMNVEV (reference sequence). Unmatched junction bases numbered 12, after V lost 6 bases and J lost 5 bases. CDR3 amino acids: CASSSTIGTSGTETQYF. CDR3 bases: TGTGCCAGCAGCTCGACCATCGGGACTAGCGGGACGGAGACCCAGTACTTC.

The chain joins TRBV29-1 to TRBJ1-2; 7 nucleotides line up with TRBD1. Germline trimming cut 0 bases from V and 7 bases from J; bases unmatched to any gene: 5. Germline V gene lookup returns CDR1 SQVTM and CDR2 ANQGSEA. This CDR3 comprises 13 residues. This CDR3 reads CSVEDQRGLGYTF. In nucleotides, the CDR3 is TGCAGCGTTGAAGATCAAAGGGGGCTTGGCTACACCTTC.

There are a few counts of this clone. The chain combines TRBV5-5 with TRBJ1-2, with a possible D match to TRBD1 (6 bases). The V gene's germline CDR1 is SGHKS and CDR2 YYEKEE (reference sequence). The CDR3 runs to 14 residues. Trimming took 0 bases from V and 5 from J, leaving 11 bases between them. Written as DNA, the CDR3 is TGTGCCAGCAGCTTGGTGCCAGGGGAATATGGCTACACCTTC. This encodes CASSLVPGEYGYTF.

The chain links TRBV6-1 to TRBJ2-1, with D possibly matching TRBD1 (5 bases). Looked up from germline, CDR1 is MNHNS and CDR2 is SASEGT. CDR3 length: 13 residues. The V end was cut by 6 bases, the J end by 2 bases, with 8 bases between. CDR3 DNA: TGTGCCAGCAGCAGGGTTGCCTACAATGAGCAGTTCTTC. Its protein product is CASSRVAYNEQFF.

The chain combines TRBV7-2 with TRBJ2-7; TRBD1 matches at 9 bases. V gave up 5 bases and J gave up 3 bases; unmatched junction bases: 5. The CDR3 length is 14 residues. CDR1 is SGHTA, CDR2 FQGNSA, per germline. CDR3: CASSLGTGYYEQYF. The CDR3, as DNA: TGTGCCAGCAGCCTCGGGACAGGGTACTACGAGCAGTACTTC.

To note about this clone: Other DNA sequences in the same sample also yield this CDR3. The chain couples TRBV18 to TRBJ2-7; 9 bases are shared with TRBD1. This CDR3 is 15 amino acids long. The ends lost 0 bases at V and 2 bases at J; junction bases unmatched: 2. CDR1 KGHSH and CDR2 LQKENI come from the germline V gene. The CDR3 coding sequence is TGTGCCAGCTCACCACCTGGACAGGGGCCCTACGAGCAGTACTTC. Translating it yields CASSPPGQGPYEQYF.

The rearrangement joins TRBV27 to TRBJ2-7, with 7 positions matching TRBD2. The CDR3 extends over 12 amino acids. Germline V gene data show CDR1 as MNHEY and CDR2 as SMNVEV (reference sequence). J gave up 9 bases and V 6 bases, and 8 bases lay outside the gene matches. The CDR3: CASSMSGALQYF. The CDR3, as DNA: TGTGCCAGCAGCATGAGCGGGGCCCTGCAGTACTTC.

The J gene is TRBJ2-7, the V gene TRBV19; TRBD1 is a possible D gene (5 bases). Germline V gives CDR1 LNHDA, CDR2 SQIVND (reference sequence). This CDR3 is built from 13 residues. The V end lost 7 bases, the J end lost 4 bases, and 14 bases lay between the germline ends. As DNA, the CDR3 is TGTGCCAGTAACCCAGGGCTATCTTACGAGCAGTACTTC. Amino acid sequence: CASNPGLSYEQYF.

A note on this clone: Other DNA sequences in this sample translate to the same CDR3. The gene calls are TRBV19 and TRBJ2-5; 9 nucleotides align to TRBD1. CDR1 and CDR2 from the germline V gene are LNHDA and SQIVND (reference sequence). CDR3 size: 14 residues. V gave up 5 bases and J gave up 2 bases; unmatched junction bases: 3. For the CDR3, the DNA is TGTGCCAGTAGTCGTGGACAGGGGCAAGAGACCCAGTACTTC. It yields the protein CASSRGQGQETQYF. Drawing the rest from reference TRBV19 and TRBJ2-5, the complete variable domain is DGGITQSPKYLFRKEGQNVTLSCEQNLNHDAMYWYRQDPGQGLRLIYYSQIVNDFQKGDIAEGYSVSREKKESFPLTVTSAQKNPTAFYLCASSRGQGQETQYFGPGTRLLVL.

This sequence joins TRBV7-8 and TRBJ2-6, with a possible D match to TRBD1 (6 bases). CDR1 SGHVS and CDR2 FQNEAQ come from the germline V gene. The CDR3 extends over 18 amino acids. V was trimmed by 5 bases and J by 0 bases, leaving 17 bases between them. CDR3 coding DNA: TGTGCCAGCAGCCCTGGATGGACAGTTAGCTCTGGGGCCAACGTCCTGACTTTC. It encodes CASSPGWTVSSGANVLTF.

The chain links TRBV27 to TRBJ1-6; a possible D gene is TRBD1 (6 bases). CDR1 and CDR2 from the germline V gene are MNHEY and SMNVEV (reference sequence). CDR3 length: 18 residues. Trimming took 6 bases from V and 0 from J, leaving 18 bases between them. Written as DNA, the CDR3 is TGTGCCAGCAGATCCGAACAGGGATTGAGCTCCTATAATTCACCCCTCCACTTT. Translated, it gives CASRSEQGLSSYNSPLHF.

The chain has TRBV5-6 and TRBJ1-3, with a weak D call TRBD1 (5 bases). Germline V lookup: CDR1 SGHDT, CDR2 YYEEEE. V was pared by 10 bases and J by 0 bases, with 17 bases between. The CDR3 extends over 15 amino acids. The CDR3 DNA sequence: TGTGCCTCCGGGGGGACTTCGAGCTCTGGAAACACCATATATTTT. Translated, it gives CASGGTSSSGNTIYF.

The chain uses TRBV4-2 and TRBJ2-1; tentatively, D is TRBD1 (5 bases). Germline V gene sequence: CDR1 LGHNA, CDR2 YNFKEQ. This CDR3 is 16 amino acids long. Deletions cut 0 bases from V and 4 bases from J, with 13 bases between. The CDR3 DNA follows: TGTGCCAGCAGCCAAGAGGACCTAAAGGGGTACAATGAGCAGTTCTTC. Translation gives CASSQEDLKGYNEQFF.

The chain recombines TRBV29-1 with TRBJ1-1; tentative D call: TRBD1 (5 bases). Between the trimmed V and J ends, which lost 6 bases and 6 bases, there was a span of 17 bases. This CDR3 contains 13 residues. Germline lookup yields CDR1 SQVTM and CDR2 ANQGSEA. As DNA, the CDR3 is TGCAGCGTGGCCGGGGGGGACCCGCCTGAAGCTTTCTTT. Its translation: CSVAGGDPPEAFF. The full variable domain, rest sourced from reference TRBV29-1 and TRBJ1-1, is SAVISQKPSRDICQRGTSLTIQCQVDSQVTMMFWYRQQPGQSLTLIATANQGSEATYESGFVIDKFPISRPNLTFSTLTVSNMSPEDSSIYLCSVAGGDPPEAFFGQGTRLTVV.